The 26 T cell receptor beta chains below were found in one sample sequenced in a study of blood T cell repertoires in COVID-19. Sequencing was performed with immunoSEQ multiplex PCR; in TCRdb, only in-frame clones are kept and a portion is missing. Among roughly 170,000 clones listed, about 74% were seen once. The sample comprised peripheral blood. Receptors originate from a woman older than 75 with acute or convalescent COVID-19.

The V gene is TRBV19, the J gene TRBJ2-2, with 8 nucleotides matching TRBD2. V dropped 7 bases and J dropped 5; count of bases not matched to a gene: 3. CDR3 length: 13 residues. Germline V gene data show CDR1 as LNHDA and CDR2 as SQIVND (reference sequence). CDR3 sequence: CASTGGRTGELFF. CDR3 sequence (DNA): TGTGCCAGTACGGGCGGGAGGACCGGGGAGCTGTTTTTT.

The genes are TRBV19 and TRBJ2-7, with TRBD1 identical over 10 bases. Losses at the gene ends were 10 bases for V and 7 bases for J; bases not matched to a gene: 10. The CDR3 is made up of 13 amino acids. In germline, CDR1 is LNHDA, CDR2 SQIVND (reference sequence). CDR3 coding DNA: TGTGCCACCTCCCGGGACAGGGGTGGGGAGCAGTACTTC. Translation gives CATSRDRGGEQYF.

This clone was observed a single time. V gene TRBV25-1 combines with J gene TRBJ2-3; D is ambiguous. CDR1 is MGHDK, CDR2 SYGVNS, per germline. V was clipped by 1 base and J by 1 base, with 9 bases between them. The CDR3 is made up of 15 amino acids. The CDR3: CASSESYHGTDTQYF. The CDR3 DNA sequence: TGTGCCAGCAGTGAATCCTACCACGGCACAGATACGCAGTATTTT.

The V call is TRBV6-2 or TRBV6-3, the J call TRBJ2-2; 11 bases align to TRBD2. V lost 0 bases, J lost 6 bases, and 9 bases stayed unmatched. CDR1 is MNHEY and CDR2 is SVGEGT in the germline V gene. This CDR3 is built from 18 residues. The CDR3 loop is CASSYSLAGGPRAGELFF. In nucleotides, the CDR3 is TGTGCCAGCAGTTACTCGTTAGCGGGAGGGCCTCGGGCCGGGGAGCTGTTTTTT.

The genes are TRBV6-5 and TRBJ2-7; D may be TRBD1 (6 bases). The CDR3 sequence is 14 residues long. The germline V and J ends were trimmed by 4 bases and 1 base, with 11 bases remaining between them. Germline V gene sequence: CDR1 MNHEY, CDR2 SVGAGI. This CDR3 is CASSSTGQSYEQYF. CDR3 nucleotides: TGTGCCAGCAGTTCGACTGGACAGTCCTACGAGCAGTACTTC.

This sequence joins TRBV27 and TRBJ1-5, with 8 bases that match TRBD1. V shed 10 bases and J 3 bases; nucleotides not matched to a gene: 8. The CDR3 spans 14 residues. The germline gives CDR1 MNHEY, CDR2 SMNVEV (reference sequence). The CDR3 spells CATSTGGFNQPQHF. The CDR3 DNA reads TGTGCCACTTCTACAGGGGGGTTCAATCAGCCCCAGCATTTT.

J is TRBJ1-4 and V is TRBV6-5, with 9 bases lining up with TRBD1. The length of the CDR3 is 16 residues. Germline loops: CDR1 MNHEY, CDR2 SVGAGI. Germline trimming cut 2 bases from V and 6 bases from J; bases unmatched to any gene: 7. The CDR3 loop is CASSYGAGTGYEKLFF. DNA for the CDR3: TGTGCCAGCAGTTACGGGGCCGGGACAGGGTATGAAAAACTGTTTTTT.

The chain couples TRBV6-6 to TRBJ1-4, with TRBD1 matching 11 bases. Per the germline V gene, CDR1 is MNHNY and CDR2 is SVGAGI (reference sequence). This CDR3 has 15 residues. Germline trimming cut 5 bases from V and 8 bases from J; bases unmatched to any gene: 7. The CDR3 DNA reads TGTGCCAGCAGTCGATCGGGACAGGGGGTCGAAAAACTGTTTTTT. Its protein product is CASSRSGQGVEKLFF.

The chain is built from TRBV7-9 and TRBJ1-5, with D tentatively TRBD1 (5 bases). The CDR3 covers 15 residues. With 5 bases removed from V and 0 bases from J, the gap between germline ends came to 11 bases. From germline, CDR1 is SEHNR and CDR2 FQNEAQ (reference sequence). DNA for the CDR3: TGTGCCAGCAGCGATTACAGGTATAGCAATCAGCCCCAGCATTTT. It yields the protein CASSDYRYSNQPQHF.

The chain couples TRBV28 to TRBJ1-5; no reliable D call. Germline V lookup: CDR1 MDHEN, CDR2 SYDVKM. The CDR3 runs to 15 residues. V lost 1 base and J 6 bases, leaving 13 bases between the germline ends. The CDR3 region has the DNA TGTGCCAGCAGTTTATTCGGTTCCGGCGGTCAGCCCCAGCATTTT. As protein: CASSLFGSGGQPQHF. The full variable domain, with the rest looked up from reference TRBV28 and TRBJ1-5, is DVKVTQSSRYLVKRTGEKVFLECVQDMDHENMFWYRQDPGLGLRLIYFSYDVKMKEKGDIPEGYSVSREKKERFSLILESASTNQTSMYLCASSLFGSGGQPQHFGDGTRLSIL.

The rearrangement links TRBV6-1 to TRBJ2-5; no clear D gene. The CDR3 loop spans 17 amino acids. CDR1 and CDR2 from the germline V gene are MNHNS and SASEGT. Trimming removed 3 bases from V and 1 base from J, with 18 bases in between. Here the CDR3 reads CASSEYNRRRAQETQYF. CDR3 in DNA: TGTGCCAGCAGTGAGTACAACCGCCGGAGAGCCCAAGAGACCCAGTACTTC.

The chain combines TRBV10-2 with TRBJ2-2; unclear D gene. This CDR3 contains 13 residues. CDR1 is WSHSY and CDR2 is SAAADI in the germline V gene. V was cut by 3 bases and J by 3 bases, with 5 bases left in between. For the CDR3, the DNA is TGCGCCAGCAGTGAAACAGACACCGGGGAGCTGTTTTTT. Translating it yields CASSETDTGELFF.

The chain joins TRBV11-3 to TRBJ2-1; TRBD2 matches 7 bases. V lost 5 bases to trimming and J lost 9 bases; unmatched junction nucleotides: 7. CDR1 and CDR2 (germline): SGHNT, YENEEA. The CDR3 length is 13 residues. The DNA of the CDR3 is TGTGCCAGCAGCCGCGGGGTAGCGGGTGAGCAGTTCTTC. Protein sequence: CASSRGVAGEQFF.

The V gene is TRBV5-1, the J gene TRBJ1-4; no firm D call. This CDR3 contains 14 residues. The V end was cut by 2 bases, the J end by 4 bases, with 9 bases between. CDR1 and CDR2 (germline): SGHRS, YFSETQ. CDR3 sequence: CASSFSSHNEKLFF. The CDR3 DNA follows: TGCGCCAGCAGCTTTAGTTCTCATAATGAAAAACTGTTTTTT.

This chain connects TRBV27 to TRBJ2-3; D is possibly TRBD2 (6 bases). Germline-derived CDR1 and CDR2 are MNHEY and SMNVEV (reference sequence). The CDR3 covers 13 residues. Trimming removed 6 bases at V and 4 bases at J, with 11 bases between. The DNA for the CDR3 is TGTGCCAGCAGCCGAAGGAGGGCAGATACGCAGTATTTT. As protein: CASSRRRADTQYF.

V and J are TRBV19 and TRBJ2-1; 10 bases fit TRBD2. The trim removed 4 bases at V and 7 bases at J, leaving 10 bases unmatched. Germline V gene data show CDR1 as LNHDA and CDR2 as SQIVND (reference sequence). The CDR3 is 16 residues long. CDR3 protein: CASSTHASGSGNEQFF. Here the CDR3 DNA reads TGTGCCAGTAGTACCCATGCTAGCGGGAGTGGGAATGAGCAGTTCTTC.

The chain has TRBV18 and TRBJ2-7; D remains unclear. The V end lost 3 bases, the J end lost 0 bases, and 9 bases lay between the germline ends. Germline CDR1 is KGHSH and CDR2 is LQKENI. This CDR3 spans 14 amino acids. The CDR3 DNA follows: TGTGCCAGCTCACCGGGCAGTAGCTCCTACGAGCAGTACTTC. Translated, it gives CASSPGSSSYEQYF.

The chain employs TRBV27 and TRBJ1-6; TRBD1 aligns across 12 bases. With 6 bases clipped from V and 9 bases from J, the junction kept 3 bases outside the gene matches. The CDR3 is 14 amino acids. The germline gives CDR1 MNHEY, CDR2 SMNVEV (reference sequence). The CDR3 here is CASSRDRGLSPLHF. CDR3 DNA sequence: TGTGCCAGCAGCCGGGACAGGGGGCTTTCACCCCTCCACTTT.

The CDR3 loop is CASSPTSGHTQYF. The CDR3 coding sequence is TGTGCCAGCAGCCCGACTAGCGGGCATACGCAGTATTTT. The V call is TRBV28, the J call TRBJ2-3, with 10 bases fitting TRBD2. The V segment lost 6 bases and the J segment 7 bases; nucleotides outside the gene matches: 4. CDR1 is MDHEN, CDR2 SYDVKM, per germline. This CDR3 is 13 amino acids long.

This clone was picked up many times. The chain combines TRBV11-2 with TRBJ1-1; D perhaps matches TRBD1 (6 bases). The CDR3 is 15 amino acids. V was trimmed by 5 bases and J by 5 bases, leaving 18 bases between them. Germline V gives CDR1 SGHAT, CDR2 FQNNGV. CDR3 sequence: CASSPISGGRTEAFF. The CDR3 nucleotides are TGTGCCAGCAGCCCTATAAGCGGGGGGCGGACTGAAGCTTTCTTT.

The chain has TRBV11-2 and TRBJ2-1, with D possibly TRBD1 on 5 matching bases. V lost 1 base, J lost 6 bases, and 10 bases lay in between. CDR3 length: 14 amino acids. Germline CDR1 is SGHAT and CDR2 is FQNNGV. The CDR3 region is CASSLGVQGNEQFF. The CDR3 DNA sequence: TGTGCCAGCAGCTTAGGGGTCCAGGGCAATGAGCAGTTCTTC. Filled out from reference TRBV11-2 and TRBJ2-1, the complete variable domain reads EAGVAQSPRYKIIEKRQSVAFWCNPISGHATLYWYQQILGQGPKLLIQFQNNGVVDDSQLPKDRFSAERLKGVDSTLKIQPAKLEDSAVYLCASSLGVQGNEQFFGPGTRLTVL.

The J gene is TRBJ2-5, the V gene TRBV5-1; 8 bases are shared with TRBD2. J was trimmed by 1 base and V by 4 bases; bases with no gene match: 12. CDR3 length: 17 amino acids. The germline gives CDR1 SGHRS, CDR2 YFSETQ. The CDR3 nucleotides are TGCGCCAGCAGCCAAGGTCATGCGGGAGGAACCCAAGAGACCCAGTACTTC. It is translated as CASSQGHAGGTQETQYF.

Regarding this clone: In the same sample, other DNA sequences code for this CDR3. J is TRBJ2-5 and V is TRBV5-1; 9 bases align to TRBD1. Germline V CDR1 and CDR2: SGHRS, YFSETQ. The CDR3 length is 14 residues. V lost 3 bases and J lost 1; bases outside the gene matches: 1. CDR3 DNA sequence: TGCGCCAGCAGCTCGGGACAGGGCCAAGAGACCCAGTACTTC. This translates into CASSSGQGQETQYF.

V gene TRBV5-5 combines with J gene TRBJ1-6; 10 positions match TRBD1. CDR1 and CDR2 from the germline V gene are SGHKS and YYEKEE (reference sequence). The junction had 3 bases not matched to a gene; V was cut back by 3 bases and J by 6 bases. The CDR3 contains 15 residues. The CDR3 reads CASSWTGGVNSPLHF. CDR3 sequence (DNA): TGTGCCAGCAGCTGGACAGGGGGTGTTAATTCACCCCTCCACTTT.

This clone came up a few times. The CDR3 loop reads CASSQILAGLGADTQYF. The CDR3 DNA sequence: TGTGCCAGCAGCCAAATACTAGCGGGTCTTGGAGCAGATACGCAGTATTTT. This chain connects TRBV4-2 to TRBJ2-3, with TRBD2 matching 9 bases. Trimming cost V 2 bases and J 4 bases; bases outside gene matches: 10. CDR1 and CDR2 (germline): LGHNA, YNFKEQ. The CDR3 is made up of 17 amino acids.

The gene calls are TRBV14 and TRBJ2-1; 9 nucleotides agree with TRBD1. Trimming cost V 0 bases and J 5 bases; bases outside gene matches: 5. Germline V gives CDR1 SGHDN, CDR2 FVKESK. CDR3 size: 16 residues. Here the CDR3 reads CASSQDVGQGHNEQFF. The CDR3 region has the DNA TGTGCCAGCAGCCAAGATGTGGGACAGGGCCACAATGAGCAGTTCTTC.